A selection of T cell receptor beta chains follows, all from one sample in a study of T cell changes during pregnancy in multiple sclerosis. TCRdb's table, derived via immunoSEQ multiplex PCR, lists solely in-frame clones and lacks some. The sample has about 40,000 clones, around 90% seen once. Source: CD4+ T cells from peripheral blood mononuclear cells, taken in the third trimester of pregnancy. The receptors were gathered from a female donor with multiple sclerosis, enrolled in a pregnancy study. CDR3s include the opening cysteine and the closing phenylalanine or tryptophan. The D gene is left open where the match is weak. The size of a clone is reported for some rows only, either as once, few or many, or as a class for expanded clones.

j_call,v_call,d_call,clone_size,cdr3_nt,cdr3_aa
TRBJ2-7,TRBV4-1,TRBD2,-,TGCGCCAGCAGCCAACCCTTTCGACTAGCGGACTACGAGCAGTACTTC,CASSQPFRLADYEQYF
TRBJ1-4,TRBV30,TRBD1,-,TGTGCCTGGAGTGTAGGACAGGGGATCAGTGAAAAACTGTTTTTT,CAWSVGQGISEKLFF
TRBJ2-2,TRBV5-1,-,few,TGCGCCAGCAGCGCTTACGGGGAGGCGAACACCGGGGAGCTGTTTTTT,CASSAYGEANTGELFF
TRBJ1-4,TRBV6-6,TRBD1,-,TGTGCCAGCAGTTTAGTCGGGACAGGGAATGAAAAACTGTTTTTT,CASSLVGTGNEKLFF
TRBJ2-1,TRBV11-3,TRBD2,-,TGTGCCAGCAGTACCGGGACTAGCGGCTACAATGAGCAGTTCTTC,CASSTGTSGYNEQFF
TRBJ2-1,TRBV7-8,TRBD2,-,TGTGCCAGCAGCAGAACCACATCCCAGACTAGCGGGAGGGCCAATGAGCAGTTCTTC,CASSRTTSQTSGRANEQFF
TRBJ2-5,TRBV25-1,-,-,TGTGCCAGCAGTGAATGGGCGGGGGAGACCCAGTACTTC,CASSEWAGETQYF
TRBJ2-1,TRBV5-1,TRBD2,-,TGCGCCAGCAGCCCGGGACTAGCGGGCGGCCCGGCCAATGAGCAGTTCTTC,CASSPGLAGGPANEQFF
TRBJ2-7,TRBV6-1,-,-,TGTGCCAGCAGCTACCTAGACGAGCAGTACTTC,CASSYLDEQYF
TRBJ1-4,TRBV11-2,-,-,TGTGCCAGCAGGATTGGGGCATGGAGTGAAAAACTGTTTTTT,CASRIGAWSEKLFF
TRBJ2-5,TRBV5-1,-,-,TGCGCCAGCAGCTTTGGCAGGGGCGGTGGAGAGACCCAGTACTTC,CASSFGRGGGETQYF
TRBJ1-4,TRBV5-1,-,-,TGCGCCAGCAGTCCCCTCGGGGGGGCGACAGCTAATGAAAAACTGTTTTTT,CASSPLGGATANEKLFF
TRBJ2-3,TRBV19,TRBD1,-,TGTGCCAGTAGGACAGGGGATAGCACAGATACGCAGTATTTT,CASRTGDSTDTQYF
TRBJ1-1,TRBV5-1,-,-,TGCGCCAGCAGCTCACAGAACACTGAAGCTTTCTTT,CASSSQNTEAFF
TRBJ1-1,TRBV27,TRBD1,-,TGTGCCAGCAGTTTAAGGGGACAGGTCCCCGAAGCTTTCTTT,CASSLRGQVPEAFF
TRBJ1-2,TRBV7-8,-,-,TGTGCCAGCAGCTTAGCAGGGAGCAGATATGGCTACACCTTC,CASSLAGSRYGYTF
TRBJ1-5,TRBV10-3,-,-,TGTGCCATCAAGAGGGAGGGAGGCACTCATCAGCCCCAGCATTTT,CAIKREGGTHQPQHF
TRBJ1-5,TRBV28,TRBD1,once,TGTGCCAGCCGCTCCTTGACAGGGCTACGTCAGCCCCAGCATTTT,CASRSLTGLRQPQHF
TRBJ2-2,TRBV5-4,-,-,TGTGCCAGCAGCGTCCCCGGGGGACCGAACACCGGGGAGCTGTTTTTT,CASSVPGGPNTGELFF
TRBJ1-5,TRBV30,-,-,TGTGCCTGGAGTAAGACAGCCAGCAATCAGCCCCAGCATTTT,CAWSKTASNQPQHF
TRBJ1-2,TRBV30,-,-,TGTGCCTGGAGTGTGGGAGGGGCGACCGGGACTCTCAGGGGCTACACCTTC,CAWSVGGATGTLRGYTF
TRBJ2-5,TRBV7-9,TRBD2,once,TGTGCCAGCAGCTTACCTAGCGGGACGGGGACCCAGTACTTC,CASSLPSGTGTQYF
TRBJ1-2,TRBV6-5,-,-,TGTGCCAGCACCTACCGGGGTGGGACTGACTATGGCTACACCTTC,CASTYRGGTDYGYTF
TRBJ1-5,TRBV28,-,-,TGTGCCAGCAGACCCGGGACAAATAGCAATCAGCCCCAGCATTTT,CASRPGTNSNQPQHF
TRBJ1-1,TRBV7-9,-,-,TGTGCCAGCGGGAGCATTAACACTGAAGCTTTCTTT,CASGSINTEAFF
TRBJ1-2,TRBV4-3,-,-,TGCGCCAGCAGCCAAGACACGGGGGGCGCCTATGGCTACACCTTC,CASSQDTGGAYGYTF